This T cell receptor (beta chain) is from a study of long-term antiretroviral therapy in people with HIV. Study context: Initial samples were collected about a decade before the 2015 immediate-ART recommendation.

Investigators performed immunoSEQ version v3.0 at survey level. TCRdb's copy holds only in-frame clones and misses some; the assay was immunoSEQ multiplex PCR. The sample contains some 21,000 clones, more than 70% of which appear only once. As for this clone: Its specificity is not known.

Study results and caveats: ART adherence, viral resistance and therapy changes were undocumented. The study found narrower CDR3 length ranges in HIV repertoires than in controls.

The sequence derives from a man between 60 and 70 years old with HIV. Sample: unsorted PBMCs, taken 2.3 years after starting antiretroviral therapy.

In nucleotides, the CDR3 is TGTGCCAGCAGTTACTCGCGCTCGTCAGGCGGGGAGACCCAGTACTTC. Protein: CASSYSRSSGGETQYF. This chain links TRBV6-6 with TRBJ2-5; D perhaps matches TRBD2 (5 bases). There are 16 residues in the CDR3. CDR1 and CDR2 from the germline V gene are MNHNY and SVGAGI (reference sequence). The germline V and J ends were trimmed by 0 bases and 5 bases, with 16 bases remaining between them.